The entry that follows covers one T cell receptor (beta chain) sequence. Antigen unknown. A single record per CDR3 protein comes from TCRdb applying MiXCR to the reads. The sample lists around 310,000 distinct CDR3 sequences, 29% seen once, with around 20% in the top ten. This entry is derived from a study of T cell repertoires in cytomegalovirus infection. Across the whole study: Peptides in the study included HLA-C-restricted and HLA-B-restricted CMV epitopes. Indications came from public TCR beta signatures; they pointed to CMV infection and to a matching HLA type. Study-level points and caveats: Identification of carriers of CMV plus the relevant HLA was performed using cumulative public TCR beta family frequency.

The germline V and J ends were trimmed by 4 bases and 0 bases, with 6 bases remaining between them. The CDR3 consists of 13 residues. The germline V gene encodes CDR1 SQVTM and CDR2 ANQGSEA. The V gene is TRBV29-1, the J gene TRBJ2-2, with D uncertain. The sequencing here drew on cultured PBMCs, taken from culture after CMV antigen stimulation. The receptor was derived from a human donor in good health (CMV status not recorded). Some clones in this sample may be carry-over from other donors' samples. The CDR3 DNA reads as TGCAGCGTTGCCCGTTCGAACACCGGGGAGCTGTTTTTT. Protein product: CSVARSNTGELFF.